These 22 T cell receptor beta chains were all obtained from the same sample, sequenced in a study of shared clonotypes between healthy human individuals. Some clones are missing from TCRdb's copy, which holds only in-frame ones; the method was immunoSEQ multiplex PCR. The sample yields 2 million to 2.5 million clones, roughly 95% seen once. Specimen: naive CD4+ T cells sorted from blood. Subset denoted: CD45RA+ positively selected. The origin of the receptors is a man aged 18 to 29 in good health.

The V call is TRBV30, the J call TRBJ1-2, with a weak D call TRBD1 (5 bases). Germline V gene lookup returns CDR1 GTSNPN and CDR2 SVGIG (reference sequence). V lost 0 bases and J lost 7, with 21 bases in between. This CDR3 has 16 amino acids. CDR3 bases: TGTGCCTGGAGTGTCAGCGGGATATGGCAGGGTGGTGGCTACACCTTC. This codes for CAWSVSGIWQGGGYTF.

This clone was detected only once. J is TRBJ1-5 and V is TRBV19; D is unresolved. This CDR3 region has 12 residues. Per the germline V gene, CDR1 is LNHDA and CDR2 is SQIVND (reference sequence). Trimming pared 7 bases from V and 6 bases from J, leaving 10 bases between. The CDR3, as DNA: TGTGCCAGTAATGAAGGGAGTCAGCCCCAGCATTTT. Protein product: CASNEGSQPQHF.

V and J are TRBV5-1 and TRBJ2-1, with unresolved D. CDR1 is SGHRS, CDR2 YFSETQ, per germline. V was trimmed by 3 bases and J by 6 bases, leaving 13 bases between them. The CDR3 runs to 14 residues. The CDR3, as DNA: TGCGCCAGCAGCTGGAAGGTAACCGGCAATGAGCAGTTCTTC. It specifies CASSWKVTGNEQFF.

The chain has TRBV6-6 and TRBJ1-1; D uncertain. Germline CDR1 MNHNY, CDR2 SVGAGI (reference sequence). This CDR3 is built from 16 residues. The ends were cut back, 0 bases at V and 3 bases at J, with 14 bases in the middle. The CDR3 is CASSYSKTPHDTEAFF. The CDR3 DNA reads TGTGCCAGCAGTTACTCGAAGACCCCCCACGACACTGAAGCTTTCTTT.

The genes are TRBV11-1 and TRBJ1-6; no firm D call. Looked up from germline, CDR1 is SGHAT and CDR2 is FQDESV (reference sequence). Trimming left V 1 base short and J 0 bases short, with 10 bases between. There are 17 residues in the CDR3. The CDR3 loop reads CASSLGAPSSYNSPLHF. The CDR3 DNA is TGTGCCAGCAGCTTAGGGGCGCCGAGCTCCTATAATTCACCCCTCCACTTT.

J is TRBJ1-3 and V is TRBV19; D may be TRBD1 (6 bases). CDR3 size: 12 residues. Germline V gene data show CDR1 as LNHDA and CDR2 as SQIVND (reference sequence). V lost 10 bases to trimming and J lost 3 bases, with 10 bases between them. The chain's CDR3 is CAIGTLGNTIYF. The CDR3 region has the DNA TGTGCCATTGGGACACTTGGAAACACCATATATTTT.

CDR3 DNA: TGTGCCAGCAGTGATAATTCGGGGACAGCAGGGTCGGCCCAGCATTTT. Encoded protein: CASSDNSGTAGSAQHF. V gene TRBV6-1 combines with J gene TRBJ1-5; 7 bases agree with TRBD1. CDR1 MNHNS and CDR2 SASEGT come from the germline V gene. The CDR3 consists of 16 residues. Trimming cost V 3 bases and J 11 bases; bases outside gene matches: 16.

Concerning this clone itself: The sample has other DNA sequences that encode this CDR3 too. V and J are TRBV30 and TRBJ1-6; tentative D call: TRBD1 (5 bases). Trimming removed 0 bases at V and 10 bases at J, with 10 bases between. This CDR3 spans 13 amino acids. The V gene's germline CDR1 is GTSNPN and CDR2 SVGIG (reference sequence). The CDR3 DNA follows: TGTGCCTGGAGTGTCCAGGGTGGATCACCCCTCCACTTT. Its protein is CAWSVQGGSPLHF.

The J gene is TRBJ1-4, the V gene TRBV5-3; D not resolved. TRBV5-3 is reported as an ORF; its role is uncertain. The CDR3 length is 15 residues. V was shortened by 3 bases and J by 5 bases, with 14 bases between the two germline ends. The CDR3 loop reads CARSYTRRGNEKLFF. CDR3 nucleotides: TGTGCCAGAAGCTATACTCGGCGGGGAAATGAAAAACTGTTTTTT.

V and J are TRBV9 and TRBJ1-1; D call uncertain. Germline V gene sequence: CDR1 SGDLS, CDR2 YYNGEE. This CDR3 has 12 residues. V lost 3 bases to trimming and J lost 6 bases, with 9 bases between them. In DNA, the CDR3 is TGTGCCAGCAGCGATGACCGCGCTGAAGCTTTCTTT. Encoded protein: CASSDDRAEAFF. Complete variable domain (other parts from reference TRBV9 and TRBJ1-1): DSGVTQTPKHLITATGQRVTLRCSPRSGDLSVYWYQQSLDQGLQFLIQYYNGEERAKGNILERFSAQQFPDLHSELNLSSLELGDSALYFCASSDDRAEAFFGQGTRLTVV.

The chain joins TRBV30 to TRBJ1-5, with D perhaps matching TRBD1 (5 bases). The germline V and J ends were trimmed by 0 bases and 3 bases, with 9 bases remaining between them. This CDR3 is 14 amino acids long. Germline CDR1 and CDR2: GTSNPN and SVGIG (reference sequence). This CDR3 is CAWSVGTFNQPQHF. CDR3 coding DNA: TGTGCCTGGAGTGTGGGGACTTTCAATCAGCCCCAGCATTTT. Full variable domain (outside the CDR3, taken from reference TRBV30 and TRBJ1-5): SQTIHQWPATLVQPVGSPLSLECTVEGTSNPNLYWYRQAAGRGLQLLFYSVGIGQISSEVPQNLSASRPQDRQFILSSKKLLLSDSGFYLCAWSVGTFNQPQHFGDGTRLSIL.

The chain links TRBV7-6 to TRBJ2-3, with D possibly matching TRBD1 (6 bases). The V gene lost 5 bases and the J gene lost 0 bases, with 12 bases spanning the gap. CDR1 SGHVS and CDR2 FNYEAQ come from the germline V gene. The CDR3 has 15 residues. CDR3 nucleotide sequence: TGTGCCAGCAGCCTTGGGGGACATAGCACAGATACGCAGTATTTT. It translates to CASSLGGHSTDTQYF.

The chain employs TRBV10-3 and TRBJ2-7; perhaps TRBD2 as D (8 bases). V was pared by 3 bases and J by 4 bases, with 25 bases between. The CDR3 sequence is 18 residues long. Germline-derived CDR1 and CDR2 are ENHRY and SYGVKD. The CDR3: CAISEQGKGREGPYEQYF. The CDR3 nucleotides are TGTGCCATCAGTGAACAGGGGAAGGGACGGGAGGGCCCGTACGAGCAGTACTTC.

A single count supports this clone. The chain has TRBV5-4 and TRBJ2-6; D gene uncertain. Trimming removed 5 bases from V and 0 bases from J, with 3 bases in between. The CDR3 consists of 13 residues. Looked up from germline, CDR1 is SGHNT and CDR2 is YYREEE (reference sequence). The CDR3 nucleotides read TGTGCCAGCAGGTTCTCTGGGGCCAACGTCCTGACTTTC. Translated, it gives CASRFSGANVLTF.

The chain couples TRBV27 to TRBJ2-2, with 10 bases that match TRBD2. CDR1 is MNHEY and CDR2 is SMNVEV in the germline V gene (reference sequence). The CDR3 has 16 amino acids. Trimming at V came to 5 bases and at J to 3 bases, leaving 6 bases not matched to a gene. The DNA for the CDR3 is TGTGCCAGCAGTGGGACTAGCGTTTCAGACACCGGGGAGCTGTTTTTT. Residues: CASSGTSVSDTGELFF.

The CDR3, as DNA: TGTGCTAGTGGTTTGCCCCCGGGACAGCCTAACACTGAAGCTTTCTTT. The encoded protein is CASGLPPGQPNTEAFF. The genes are TRBV12-5 and TRBJ1-1; 7 bases match TRBD1. There are 16 residues in the CDR3. Germline CDR1 reads LGHNT; CDR2 reads FRNRAP. V shed 2 bases, J shed 2 bases, and the junction held 8 bases outside the gene matches. The full variable domain, its missing parts supplied by reference TRBV12-5 and TRBJ1-1, is DARVTQTPRHKVTEMGQEVTMRCQPILGHNTVFWYRQTMMQGLELLAYFRNRAPLDDSGMPKDRFSAEMPDATLATLKIQPSEPRDSAVYFCASGLPPGQPNTEAFFGQGTRLTVV.

The chain employs TRBV5-4 and TRBJ1-1; maybe TRBD1 (6 bases). Trimming left V 4 bases short and J 5 bases short, with 21 bases between. The CDR3 extends over 16 amino acids. Per germline, CDR1 SGHNT and CDR2 YYREEE (reference sequence). CDR3 residues: CASSLIGGAAGTEAFF. Here the CDR3 DNA reads TGTGCCAGCAGCCTGATTGGGGGCGCGGCGGGGACTGAAGCTTTCTTT.

The rearrangement uses TRBV5-4 and TRBJ2-2; TRBD2 matches 14 bases. V gave up 4 bases and J gave up 3 bases; unmatched junction bases: 8. Germline-derived CDR1 and CDR2 are SGHNT and YYREEE (reference sequence). CDR3 length: 18 residues. As DNA, the CDR3 is TGTGCCAGCAGCCCGGGACTAGCGGGAGTGTCGGACACCGGGGAGCTGTTTTTT. Translation: CASSPGLAGVSDTGELFF. The whole variable domain, filled in from reference TRBV5-4 and TRBJ2-2, reads ETGVTQSPTHLIKTRGQQVTLRCSSQSGHNTVSWYQQALGQGPQFIFQYYREEENGRGNFPPRFSGLQFPNYSSELNVNALELDDSALYLCASSPGLAGVSDTGELFFGEGSRLTVL.

The chain is built from TRBV7-9 and TRBJ2-7, with D hard to call. The CDR3 loop spans 15 amino acids. From germline, CDR1 is SEHNR and CDR2 FQNEAQ (reference sequence). Trimming stripped 2 bases from V and 0 bases from J, with 11 bases between. The CDR3 sequence is CASSLSTGNSYEQYF. The DNA of the CDR3 is TGTGCCAGCAGCTTAAGTACTGGAAACTCCTACGAGCAGTACTTC.

The table lists this clone with a count of one. The V gene is TRBV10-1, the J gene TRBJ1-1; TRBD1 agrees at 9 bases. Germline V gives CDR1 WNHNN, CDR2 SYGVQD (reference sequence). The CDR3 has 14 residues. Germline trimming cut 5 bases from V and 1 base from J; bases unmatched to any gene: 2. This CDR3 is CASSSDRGNTEAFF. CDR3 nucleotide sequence: TGCGCCAGCAGTTCGGACAGGGGGAACACTGAAGCTTTCTTT.

This clone has a handful of counts. V gene TRBV30 combines with J gene TRBJ1-1; D ambiguous. The germline V gene has CDR1 GTSNPN and CDR2 SVGIG (reference sequence). V shed 4 bases and J shed 0 bases, with 9 bases lying between them. There are 13 residues in the CDR3. Here the CDR3 reads CAWNLGMNTEAFF. The CDR3 DNA is TGTGCCTGGAACCTCGGTATGAACACTGAAGCTTTCTTT.

The V call is TRBV5-1, the J call TRBJ1-6; the D gene is possibly TRBD1 (5 bases). The CDR3 has 16 amino acids. The germline gives CDR1 SGHRS, CDR2 YFSETQ. Deletions cut 2 bases from V and 8 bases from J, with 17 bases between. The CDR3 sequence: CASSLSSRGGDSPLHF. The CDR3 nucleotides are TGCGCCAGCAGCTTATCTTCTAGGGGAGGGGATTCACCCCTCCACTTT.